This T cell receptor beta chain was captured by sequencing in a study of blood T cell repertoires in COVID-19. The table came from immunoSEQ multiplex PCR; TCRdb's copy has only in-frame clones and leaves some out. The sample shows 150,000 to 250,000 clones, about 80% of them seen only once. This study enrolled people aged roughly 18 to 90 from about two dozen US geographic areas. This TCR came from a man aged 40-50 years who had recovered from COVID-19. The sequenced sample was PBMCs or T cells enriched from blood (not recorded which).

Here the CDR3 DNA reads TGTGCCAGCAGCCCAGGACAGGATTCACCCCTCCACTTT. This encodes CASSPGQDSPLHF. This chain joins TRBV5-6 and TRBJ1-6; the match to TRBD1 covers 7 bases. Germline V gene data show CDR1 as SGHDT and CDR2 as YYEEEE. After removal of 4 bases from V and 8 bases from J, the junction contained 3 bases not matched to a gene. CDR3 length: 13 amino acids.